The sequence of this T cell receptor (beta chain) was determined in a study of cytomegalovirus exposure and HLA in healthy donors. Points from the study as a whole: Common viral pathogens seemed to be connected with several of the most significant clusters, according to a later analysis.

For this clone: The target antigen is unknown.

Looked up from germline, CDR1 is SEHNR and CDR2 is FQNEAQ (reference sequence). Germline trimming cut 0 bases from V and 4 bases from J; bases unmatched to any gene: 11. CDR3 length: 17 amino acids. The PCR employed 60 Vbeta primers together with 13 Jbeta primers. Method: immunoSEQ multiplex PCR; TCRdb's copy keeps in-frame clones and lacks some. The repertoire holds around 170,000 clones, with around three quarters as singletons. This receptor was taken from a woman in her 30s in good health and CMV-seronegative. The sequencing input was PBMCs. V usage is TRBV7-9 and J usage is TRBJ2-7, with 8 bases lining up with TRBD1. The CDR3 DNA follows: TGTGCCAGCAGCTTAGCCCCAACAGGGGGTAAGGCTTACGAGCAGTACTTC. Amino acids: CASSLAPTGGKAYEQYF. The full variable domain, completed using reference TRBV7-9 and TRBJ2-7, is DTGVSQNPRHKITKRGQNVTFRCDPISEHNRLYWYRQTLGQGPEFLTYFQNEAQLEKSRLLSDRFSAERPKGSFSTLEIQRTEQGDSAMYLCASSLAPTGGKAYEQYFGPGTRLTVT.